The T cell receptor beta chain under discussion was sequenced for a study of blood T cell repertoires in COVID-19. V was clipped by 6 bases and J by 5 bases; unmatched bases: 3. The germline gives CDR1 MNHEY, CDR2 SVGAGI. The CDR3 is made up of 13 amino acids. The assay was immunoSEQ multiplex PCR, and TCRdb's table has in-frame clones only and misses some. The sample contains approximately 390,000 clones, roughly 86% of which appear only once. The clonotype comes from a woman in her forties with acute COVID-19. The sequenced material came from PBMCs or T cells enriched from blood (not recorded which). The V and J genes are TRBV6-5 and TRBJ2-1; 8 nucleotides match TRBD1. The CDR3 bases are TGTGCCAGCAGACAGGACAGGGACAATGAGCAGTTCTTC. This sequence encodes CASRQDRDNEQFF.